The 16 T cell receptor beta chains listed next were all sequenced from one sample in a study of blood T cells in healthy people across ages. For the second PCR, which ran for about 7 to 12 cycles, a sample-barcoded 5' primer and a J-beta primer mix were used. One entry per CDR3 protein, called by TCRdb with MiXCR from the 5' RACE reads. The table records approximately 1.5 million distinct CDR3 sequences, roughly 32% of them present only once. The sample taken for sequencing was blood. These receptors originate from a woman between 25 and 40 years old in good health.

The chain couples TRBV20-1 to TRBJ2-7, with D perhaps TRBD1 (5 bases). The germline CDR1 and CDR2 sequences are DFQATT and SNEGSKA (reference sequence). The V gene lost 3 bases and the J gene lost 6 bases, with 12 bases spanning the gap. The CDR3 runs to 12 residues. The CDR3 coding sequence is TGCAGTGCTAGCAGGGAACGAGCCGAGCAGTACTTC. This translates into CSASRERAEQYF.

Many counts were recorded for this clonotype. The chain joins TRBV4-2 to TRBJ2-7, with a weak D call TRBD2 (6 bases). Looked up from germline, CDR1 is LGHNA and CDR2 is YNFKEQ. V lost 0 bases to trimming and J lost 4 bases, with 13 bases between them. The CDR3 loop spans 15 amino acids. For the CDR3, the DNA is TGTGCCAGCAGCCAAGAGAGTTCGGGGGTGTACGAGCAGTACTTC. This sequence encodes CASSQESSGVYEQYF.

The chain recombines TRBV6-6 with TRBJ1-5; D remains unclear. This CDR3 has 13 residues. CDR1 is MNHNY, CDR2 SVGAGI, per germline (reference sequence). The V and J ends lost 9 bases and 1 base respectively, with 10 bases between them. CDR3 amino acids: CASLKDSNQPQHF. CDR3 nucleotides: TGTGCCAGTCTAAAGGACAGCAATCAGCCCCAGCATTTT.

This clonotype was observed many times. The rearrangement uses TRBV7-2 and TRBJ2-3; no clear D gene. V lost 5 bases and J 1 base, leaving 7 bases between the germline ends. Germline CDR1 reads SGHTA; CDR2 reads FQGNSA. This CDR3 spans 13 amino acids. CDR3 in amino acids: CASSASGTDTQYF. CDR3 in DNA: TGTGCCAGCAGCGCGTCGGGCACAGATACGCAGTATTTT. The full variable domain, with the rest looked up from reference TRBV7-2 and TRBJ2-3, is GAGVSQSPSNKVTEKGKDVELRCDPISGHTALYWYRQSLGQGLEFLIYFQGNSAPDKSGLPSDRFSAERTGGSVSTLTIQRTQQEDSAVYLCASSASGTDTQYFGPGTRLTVL.

This clonotype was observed a few times. One junction end disagrees with the germline gene, perhaps due to a read error. The gene calls are TRBV5-1 and TRBJ2-1, with 14 bases that match TRBD2. The CDR3 is 15 residues long. Germline-derived CDR1 and CDR2 are SGHRS and YFSETQ. In DNA form, the CDR3 reads TGCGCCGGCAGCGGAGGGACTAGCGGGAGAAATGAGCAGTTCTTC. Translated: CAGSGGTSGRNEQFF.

This sequence joins TRBV2 and TRBJ2-7; 7 positions agree with TRBD2. The J call may be incorrect, as the DNA end agrees better with TRBJ2-5. This CDR3 has 15 residues. Germline CDR1 and CDR2: SNHLY and FYNNEI. The CDR3, as DNA: TGTGCCAGCATATTGCGAGAGGGACTAAGGGGGACCCAGTACTTC. Protein product: CASILREGLRGTQYF.

This chain uses TRBV20-1 with TRBJ2-1, with 7 bases identical to TRBD2. J lost 2 bases, V lost 7 bases, and 8 bases had no gene match. The length of the CDR3 is 14 residues. CDR1 is DFQATT, CDR2 SNEGSKA, per germline (reference sequence). The CDR3 sequence: CSVIGGGPYNEQFF. The CDR3, as DNA: TGCAGTGTTATTGGGGGGGGTCCCTACAATGAGCAGTTCTTC.

The chain employs TRBV6-1 and TRBJ2-1, with D maybe TRBD2 (5 bases). Per germline, CDR1 MNHNS and CDR2 SASEGT. The CDR3 has 14 residues. V lost 2 bases and J 6 bases, leaving 11 bases between the germline ends. The CDR3 nucleotides read TGTGCCAGCAGTGAATTTGGACGGGGCAATGAGCAGTTCTTC. Encoded protein: CASSEFGRGNEQFF.

The chain employs TRBV7-9 and TRBJ2-7; 7 bases match TRBD2. The CDR3 extends over 15 amino acids. The J segment lost 7 bases and the V segment lost 5 bases, leaving 14 bases of the junction unmatched. Germline CDR1 and CDR2: SEHNR and FQNEAQ (reference sequence). The CDR3 loop is CASSLGTPGGEEQYF. CDR3 nucleotide sequence: TGTGCCAGCAGCCTAGGCACACCGGGGGGAGAAGAGCAGTACTTC.

This clonotype turned up a few times. This rearrangement joins TRBV20-1 to TRBJ1-2; tentatively, D is TRBD1 (6 bases). There are 13 residues in the CDR3. Germline CDR1 and CDR2: DFQATT and SNEGSKA (reference sequence). Trimming took 3 bases from V and 6 from J, leaving 14 bases between them. CDR3 residues: CSASGDKINGYTF. CDR3 sequence (DNA): TGCAGTGCTAGCGGGGACAAAATCAATGGCTACACCTTC.

The chain couples TRBV13 to TRBJ2-1; D is unresolved. Germline V gene data show CDR1 as PRHDT and CDR2 as FYEKMQ (reference sequence). The CDR3 runs to 13 residues. V was cut by 1 base and J by 5 bases, with 6 bases left in between. This chain's CDR3 is CASSLEFHNEQFF. The CDR3 DNA is TGTGCCAGCAGCTTAGAATTCCACAATGAGCAGTTCTTC.

This clonotype was observed a handful of times. The V gene is TRBV6-6, the J gene TRBJ2-1; D could derive from TRBD1 or TRBD2 (5 bases each). Germline CDR1 is MNHNY and CDR2 is SVGAGI (reference sequence). Between the trimmed V and J ends, which lost 0 bases and 6 bases, there was a span of 9 bases. The CDR3 consists of 14 residues. CDR3 nucleotide sequence: TGTGCCAGCAGTTACTCGGGACGCTCCAATGAGCAGTTCTTC. This translates into CASSYSGRSNEQFF.

The V call is TRBV7-9, the J call TRBJ1-2, with D perhaps TRBD1 (6 bases). V was trimmed by 5 bases and J by 4 bases, leaving 17 bases between them. CDR3 length: 15 residues. The germline V gene encodes CDR1 SEHNR and CDR2 FQNEAQ (reference sequence). DNA for the CDR3: TGTGCCAGCAGCATGGAGACAGGCTGGGGCTATGGCTACACCTTC. It is translated as CASSMETGWGYGYTF.

In this sample, this clonotype turned up a few times. V and J are TRBV7-9 and TRBJ2-1, with a weak D call TRBD2 (5 bases). V gave up 3 bases and J gave up 3 bases, with 12 bases separating them. The CDR3 extends over 15 amino acids. CDR1 SEHNR and CDR2 FQNEAQ come from the germline V gene (reference sequence). The CDR3 protein is CASSFEGYVYNEQFF. The DNA for the CDR3 is TGTGCCAGCAGCTTTGAGGGATATGTCTACAATGAGCAGTTCTTC.

This chain connects TRBV29-1 to TRBJ2-1; D perhaps matches TRBD1 (6 bases). V lost 4 bases to trimming and J lost 8 bases, with 24 bases between them. Germline V gene lookup returns CDR1 SQVTM and CDR2 ANQGSEA. The CDR3 length is 16 residues. CDR3 coding DNA: TGCAGCGTTGCGGTCACGACAGGCACCCTAAGCGATGAGCAGTTCTTC. Its translation: CSVAVTTGTLSDEQFF.

This clonotype was recorded many times. J is TRBJ2-5 and V is TRBV20-1; D is unresolved. Germline-derived CDR1 and CDR2 are DFQATT and SNEGSKA (reference sequence). V lost 5 bases and J lost 2, with 12 bases in between. CDR3 length equals 13 residues. CDR3 sequence: CSAPESGQETQYF. As DNA, the CDR3 is TGCAGTGCTCCCGAGTCGGGTCAAGAGACCCAGTACTTC.